This T cell receptor beta chain was recovered during a study of blood T cells in healthy people across ages. About the study: Capture by template switching was about one barcoded beta molecule per two T cells. Study-level points and caveats: As naive T cell percentage varied, TCR beta diversity correlated strongly with it. PBMC samples, being unsorted, prevented any conclusive comparison of naive and antigen-experienced cells.

Isolation per sample recovered at least 7 million PBMCs. This clonotype has more than one count but fewer than ten. As yet, its antigen is unknown. Through a sample-barcoded 5' primer and a J-beta primer mix, a second PCR was run for roughly 6 to 12 cycles. MiXCR, applied by TCRdb to the 5' RACE reads, yields one record per CDR3 protein. The sample lists about 1.5 million distinct CDR3 sequences; roughly 43% were seen once. This CDR3 is built from 19 residues. Losses at the gene ends were 2 bases for V and 1 base for J; bases not matched to a gene: 14. The rearrangement links TRBV12-3 or TRBV12-4 to TRBJ2-1; 7 bases are shared with TRBD2. The sample was blood. This receptor was taken from a woman aged 18-29 years in good health. The CDR3 loop is CASSLLVSVTSNSYNEQFF. CDR3 in DNA: TGTGCCAGCAGTTTACTCGTCTCGGTGACTAGCAATTCCTACAATGAGCAGTTCTTC.